This is a list of T cell receptor beta chains from one sample in a study of T cells in Graves' hyperthyroidism and ophthalmopathy. From the multiplex PCR reads, TCRdb called clonotypes with MiXCR, one entry per CDR3 protein. The table includes hundreds of thousands of distinct CDR3 sequences, around a fifth detected once. The sample was blood. The receptors shown here come from a man aged 50-60 years with Graves' ophthalmopathy. The CDR3 runs from the conserved cysteine through the conserved F or W.

v_gene | CDR3aa
TRBV12-3/TRBV12-4 | CASAPSSYNEQFF
TRBV5-1 | CASSPAGTWNSGANVLTF
TRBV7-3 | CASSSPGTSENTGELFF
TRBV5-1 | CASSPGRGPSYNEQFF
TRBV20-1 | CSARDRGSSYNEQFF
TRBV5-1 | CASSLNVGRPNEKLFF
TRBV30 | CAWSVPQMRPGYTF
TRBV3-1 | CASSQGVTTGLGEQFF
TRBV6-6 | CASSYSNVGRASTDTQYF
TRBV6-1 | CASRRQGQEGEQYF
TRBV10-3 | CAISDLGGSYNEQFF
TRBV5-1 | CASTLASGTYNEQFF
TRBV7-2 | CASSLQGAGGPDTQYF
TRBV24-1 | CATSEQDYGYTF
TRBV11-2 | CASSSGQGRYEQYF
TRBV20-1 | CSARTGIAGEQFF
TRBV9 | CASSVRASRSTNEKLFF
TRBV9 | CASSVDRGAADTQYF
TRBV10-2 | CASTPTREGYTGELFF
TRBV4-1 | CASSQAPGTSGSGELFF
TRBV19 | CASSIRETEAFF
TRBV7-3 | CASSLTRGSTDTQYF
TRBV24-1 | CATAGEAKDEQFF
TRBV3-1 | CASSQANSGANVLTF
TRBV5-6 | CASVRQGPNEKLFF
TRBV4-2 | CASSQEGFIDTQYF
TRBV11-2 | CASSPWGGFETQYF
TRBV12-3/TRBV12-4 | CASSFPWTGGEDTQYF
TRBV3-1 | CASSQGASGRAGEQFF
TRBV18 | CASSPTGELFF
TRBV7-8 | CASSREGGPGANVLTF
TRBV28 | CASGGYTF
TRBV28 | CASIPQWNTEAFF
TRBV20-1 | CSARRGGTGTNQPQHF